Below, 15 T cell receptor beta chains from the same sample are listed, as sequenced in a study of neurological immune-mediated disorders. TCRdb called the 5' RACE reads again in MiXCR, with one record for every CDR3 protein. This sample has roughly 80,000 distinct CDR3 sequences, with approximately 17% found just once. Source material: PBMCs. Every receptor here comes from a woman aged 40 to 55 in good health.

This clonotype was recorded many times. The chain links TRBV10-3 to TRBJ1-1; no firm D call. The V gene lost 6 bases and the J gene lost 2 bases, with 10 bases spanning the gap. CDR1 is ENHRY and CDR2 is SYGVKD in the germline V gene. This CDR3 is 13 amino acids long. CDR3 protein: CAISPKTNTEAFF. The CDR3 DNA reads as TGTGCCATCAGCCCTAAAACAAACACTGAAGCTTTCTTT.

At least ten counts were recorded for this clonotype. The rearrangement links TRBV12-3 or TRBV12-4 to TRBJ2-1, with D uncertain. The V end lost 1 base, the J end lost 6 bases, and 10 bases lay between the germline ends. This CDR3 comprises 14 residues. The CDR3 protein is CASSLGRQFNEQFF. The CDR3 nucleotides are TGTGCCAGCAGTTTAGGCCGTCAGTTCAATGAGCAGTTCTTC.

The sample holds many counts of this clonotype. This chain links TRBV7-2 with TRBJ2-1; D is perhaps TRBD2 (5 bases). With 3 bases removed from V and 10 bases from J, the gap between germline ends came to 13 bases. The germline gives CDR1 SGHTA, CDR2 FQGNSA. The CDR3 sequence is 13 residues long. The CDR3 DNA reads TGTGCCAGCAGCTTCGCGGGCTCGGGAGAGCAGTTCTTC. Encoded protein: CASSFAGSGEQFF.

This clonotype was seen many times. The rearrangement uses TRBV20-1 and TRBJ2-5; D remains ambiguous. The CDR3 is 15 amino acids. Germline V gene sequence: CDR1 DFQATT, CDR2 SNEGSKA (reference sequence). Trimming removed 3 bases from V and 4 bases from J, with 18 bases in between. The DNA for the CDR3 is TGCAGTGCTAGGGTGGTGGGTCCCCGAGGAGAGACCCAGTACTTC. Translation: CSARVVGPRGETQYF.

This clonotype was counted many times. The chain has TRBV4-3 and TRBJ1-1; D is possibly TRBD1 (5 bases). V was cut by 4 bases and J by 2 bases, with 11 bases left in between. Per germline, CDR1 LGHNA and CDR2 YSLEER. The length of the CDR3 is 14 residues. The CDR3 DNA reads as TGCGCCAGCAGCCGAACGACAGATAACACTGAAGCTTTCTTT. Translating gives CASSRTTDNTEAFF.

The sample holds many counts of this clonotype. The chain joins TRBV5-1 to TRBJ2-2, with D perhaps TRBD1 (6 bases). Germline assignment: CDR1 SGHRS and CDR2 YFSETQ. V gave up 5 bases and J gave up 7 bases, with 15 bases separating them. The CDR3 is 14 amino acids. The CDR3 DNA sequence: TGCGCCAGCAGTGCCGGGACACCTGGCGGGGAGCTGTTTTTT. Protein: CASSAGTPGGELFF.

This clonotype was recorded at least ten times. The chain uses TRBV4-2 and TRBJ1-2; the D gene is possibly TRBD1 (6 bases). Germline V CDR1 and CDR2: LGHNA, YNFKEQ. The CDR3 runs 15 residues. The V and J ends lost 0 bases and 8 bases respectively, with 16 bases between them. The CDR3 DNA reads TGTGCCAGCAGCCAAGATCTAAACTGGGGGCCCGGCTACACCTTC. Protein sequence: CASSQDLNWGPGYTF.

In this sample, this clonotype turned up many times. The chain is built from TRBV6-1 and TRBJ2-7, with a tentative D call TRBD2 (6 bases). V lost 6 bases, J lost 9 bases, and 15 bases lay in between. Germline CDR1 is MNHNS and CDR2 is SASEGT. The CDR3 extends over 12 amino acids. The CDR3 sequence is CASSANREVQYV. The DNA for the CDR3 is TGTGCCAGCAGCGCGAATAGGGAGGTGCAGTACGTC.

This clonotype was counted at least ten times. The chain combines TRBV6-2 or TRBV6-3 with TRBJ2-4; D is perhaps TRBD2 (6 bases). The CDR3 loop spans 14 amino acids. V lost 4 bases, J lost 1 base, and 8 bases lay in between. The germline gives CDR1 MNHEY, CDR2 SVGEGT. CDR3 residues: CASSFREAKNIQYF. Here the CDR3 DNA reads TGTGCCAGCAGTTTTCGGGAGGCCAAAAACATTCAGTACTTC.

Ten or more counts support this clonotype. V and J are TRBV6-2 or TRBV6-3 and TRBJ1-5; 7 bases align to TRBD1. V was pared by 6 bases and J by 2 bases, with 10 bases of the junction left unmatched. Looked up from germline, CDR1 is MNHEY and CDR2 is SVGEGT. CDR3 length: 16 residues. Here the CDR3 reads CASSPDRDGGNQPQHF. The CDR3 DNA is TGTGCCAGCAGCCCCGACAGGGACGGAGGCAATCAGCCCCAGCATTTT.

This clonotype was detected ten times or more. CDR3 region: CSALDRRDYGYTF. In nucleotides, the CDR3 is TGCAGTGCTCTGGACAGGCGAGACTATGGCTACACCTTC. The V call is TRBV20-1, the J call TRBJ1-2, with 7 bases identical to TRBD1. This CDR3 spans 13 amino acids. In germline, CDR1 is DFQATT, CDR2 SNEGSKA (reference sequence). V trimming: 5 bases; J trimming: 3 bases; junction bases outside the gene matches: 6.

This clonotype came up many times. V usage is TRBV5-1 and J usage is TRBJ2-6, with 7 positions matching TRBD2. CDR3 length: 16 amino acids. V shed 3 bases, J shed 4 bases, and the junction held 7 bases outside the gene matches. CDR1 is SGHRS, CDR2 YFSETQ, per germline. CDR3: CASSSGTKGGANVLTF. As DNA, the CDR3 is TGCGCCAGCAGCTCCGGGACTAAGGGAGGGGCCAACGTCCTGACTTTC.

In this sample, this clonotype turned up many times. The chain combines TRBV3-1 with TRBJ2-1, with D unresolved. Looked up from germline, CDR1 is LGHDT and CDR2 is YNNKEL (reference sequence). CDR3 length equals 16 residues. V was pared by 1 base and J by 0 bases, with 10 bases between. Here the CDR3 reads CASSQVSIYSYNEQFF. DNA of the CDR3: TGTGCCAGCAGCCAAGTGAGCATATACTCCTACAATGAGCAGTTCTTC.

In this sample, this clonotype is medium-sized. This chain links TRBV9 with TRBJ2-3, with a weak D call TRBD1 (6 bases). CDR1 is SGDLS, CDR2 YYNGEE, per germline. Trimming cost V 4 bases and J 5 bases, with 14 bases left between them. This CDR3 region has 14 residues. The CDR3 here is CASSPEGVQDTQYF. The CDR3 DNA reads TGTGCCAGCAGCCCAGAGGGGGTTCAAGATACGCAGTATTTT.

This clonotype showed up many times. CDR3: CASRFTVSSYNEQFF. CDR3 in DNA: TGTGCCAGCAGGTTTACAGTTAGCTCCTACAATGAGCAGTTCTTC. The V and J genes are TRBV6-5 and TRBJ2-1, with D unresolved. CDR1 MNHEY and CDR2 SVGAGI come from the germline V gene. V lost 6 bases to trimming and J lost 0 bases, with 12 bases between them. The CDR3 length is 15 residues.